The 12 T cell receptor beta chains below were found in one sample sequenced in a study of blood T cell repertoires in COVID-19. Repertoires were generated with immunoSEQ multiplex PCR, while TCRdb's copy carries only in-frame clones and drops some. Found here are roughly 150,000 clones, 65% to 80% of them singletons; the top ten hold around 8.1%. The sample was peripheral blood. Source of these receptors: a man between 60 and 70 years old with acute or convalescent COVID-19.

The sample holds a few counts of this clone. The V call is TRBV7-3, the J call TRBJ1-1; D may be TRBD1 (5 bases). CDR3 length: 14 amino acids. The germline gives CDR1 SGHTA, CDR2 FQGTGA. Between the trimmed V and J ends, which lost 3 bases and 6 bases, there was a span of 14 bases. The CDR3: CASSLTEGGAEAFF. CDR3 coding DNA: TGTGCCAGCAGCTTGACAGAGGGAGGGGCTGAAGCTTTCTTT.

The V call is TRBV30, the J call TRBJ1-1, with D tentatively TRBD1 (6 bases). This CDR3 comprises 13 residues. Germline V gives CDR1 GTSNPN, CDR2 SVGIG (reference sequence). The ends were cut back, 0 bases at V and 2 bases at J, with 7 bases in the middle. The DNA for the CDR3 is TGTGCCTGGAGTGTACAGGGTAACACTGAAGCTTTCTTT. It codes for CAWSVQGNTEAFF. Filled out from reference TRBV30 and TRBJ1-1, the complete variable domain reads SQTIHQWPATLVQPVGSPLSLECTVEGTSNPNLYWYRQAAGRGLQLLFYSVGIGQISSEVPQNLSASRPQDRQFILSSKKLLLSDSGFYLCAWSVQGNTEAFFGQGTRLTVV.

This sequence joins TRBV5-1 and TRBJ2-7; D might be TRBD2 (7 bases). Trimming left V 0 bases short and J 6 bases short, with 10 bases between. This CDR3 comprises 13 residues. CDR1 is SGHRS and CDR2 is YFSETQ in the germline V gene. The CDR3 nucleotides are TGCGCCAGCAGCTTGGCCGGGGGGCTCGAGCAGTACTTC. This codes for CASSLAGGLEQYF.

This clone has more than one count but fewer than ten. The V gene is TRBV10-3, the J gene TRBJ1-6, with TRBD1 identical over 8 bases. The CDR3 has 13 amino acids. Losses at the gene ends were 6 bases for V and 9 bases for J; bases not matched to a gene: 4. Looked up from germline, CDR1 is ENHRY and CDR2 is SYGVKD. The chain's CDR3 is CAIRDRDFSPLHF. The DNA for the CDR3 is TGTGCCATCAGGGACAGGGATTTTTCACCCCTCCACTTT.

The V call is TRBV27, the J call TRBJ2-1; no clear D. V lost 5 bases and J 2 bases, leaving 7 bases between the germline ends. Germline CDR1 is MNHEY and CDR2 is SMNVEV (reference sequence). This CDR3 contains 13 residues. The CDR3 nucleotides are TGTGCCAGCAGTCCATCCCCCTACAATGAGCAGTTCTTC. Amino acid sequence: CASSPSPYNEQFF.

The gene calls are TRBV24-1 and TRBJ2-3; 9 bases map to TRBD2. V trimming: 8 bases; J trimming: 2 bases; junction bases outside the gene matches: 7. Germline-derived CDR1 and CDR2 are KGHDR and SFDVKD. The CDR3 has 15 amino acids. The CDR3 here is CATNSGGGATDTQYF. As DNA, the CDR3 is TGTGCCACCAACTCTGGCGGGGGGGCCACAGATACGCAGTATTTT.

The chain has TRBV6-5 and TRBJ2-7; a possible D gene is TRBD1 (5 bases). There are 13 residues in the CDR3. CDR1 is MNHEY and CDR2 is SVGAGI in the germline V gene. Trimming pared 10 bases from V and 2 bases from J, leaving 15 bases between. CDR3 sequence: CATLRASPYEQYF. The CDR3 DNA is TGTGCCACCCTCAGGGCCAGCCCCTACGAGCAGTACTTC.

The chain combines TRBV19 with TRBJ2-7, with 10 bases lining up with TRBD1. The CDR3 extends over 16 amino acids. Germline V gene lookup returns CDR1 LNHDA and CDR2 SQIVND (reference sequence). Germline trimming cut 3 bases from V and 0 bases from J; bases unmatched to any gene: 5. For the CDR3, the DNA is TGTGCCAGTAGTATTAGGGGGACAGGGGCCTCCTACGAGCAGTACTTC. It is translated as CASSIRGTGASYEQYF.

The rearrangement links TRBV29-1 to TRBJ2-1, with 11 nucleotides matching TRBD2. Germline lookup yields CDR1 SQVTM and CDR2 ANQGSEA. V lost 0 bases to trimming and J lost 9 bases; unmatched junction nucleotides: 13. This CDR3 comprises 17 residues. For the CDR3, the DNA is TGCAGCGTTGAAGATCACGGCGATAGCGGGGGGGCGGGTGAGCAGTTCTTC. Encoded protein: CSVEDHGDSGGAGEQFF.

This chain links TRBV6-5 with TRBJ2-7, with a tentative D call TRBD1 (5 bases). Trimming took 0 bases from V and 5 from J, leaving 17 bases between them. CDR3 length: 16 residues. Germline-derived CDR1 and CDR2 are MNHEY and SVGAGI. The CDR3 DNA reads as TGTGCCAGCAGTTACTCGAGTATGAGACAGAGGCACGAGCAGTACTTC. Protein: CASSYSSMRQRHEQYF.

This clone was observed a single time. The chain joins TRBV24-1 to TRBJ2-1; 13 bases map to TRBD2. There are 18 residues in the CDR3. After removal of 3 bases from V and 6 bases from J, the junction contained 10 bases not matched to a gene. CDR1 and CDR2 from the germline V gene are KGHDR and SFDVKD. The CDR3 is CATSDTSGGAFRINEQFF. As DNA, the CDR3 is TGTGCCACCAGTGATACTAGCGGGGGGGCCTTTAGGATCAATGAGCAGTTCTTC.

This chain uses TRBV5-8 with TRBJ2-1; D remains ambiguous. Germline V lookup: CDR1 SGHTS, CDR2 YDEGEE. CDR3 length: 15 residues. Trimming removed 1 base from V and 0 bases from J, with 8 bases in between. The CDR3 DNA sequence: TGTGCCAGCAGCTTGTCCGTCAGCTCCTACAATGAGCAGTTCTTC. Its protein is CASSLSVSSYNEQFF.